These 21 T cell receptor beta chains share one sample of origin, sequenced in a study of CD8+CD57+ T cells in acquired aplastic anemia. The TCR beta profiling, which covered VDJ combination and CDR3 sequence, was carried out using genomic DNA as the template. In TCRdb, the reads were re-called with MiXCR into one record per CDR3 protein. The sample gives just over 150,000 distinct CDR3 sequences, roughly 50% of which show up once; under 35% is in the top ten. Patients selected for sequencing had displayed CD8+CD57+ cell expansion by flow cytometry. The source material was sorted CD4+, CD8+, or CD8+CD57+ T cells (not recorded which) from PBMCs. Receptor source: a human donor with aplastic anemia.

This clonotype was counted once. A read error may explain this, as a much larger clone is one base away. V usage is TRBV10-1 and J usage is TRBJ2-1; TRBD2 aligns across 7 bases. CDR1 is WNHNN, CDR2 SYGVQD, per germline (reference sequence). The CDR3 loop spans 14 amino acids. The CDR3 here is CASSQQRGFSEQFF. The CDR3 nucleotides read TGTGCCAGCAGCCAACAGCGGGGCTTCAGTGAGCAGTTCTTC.

CDR3 residues: CASTLLQEAFF. The CDR3 bases are TGTGCCAGCACCCTCCTCCAGGAAGCTTTCTTT. V is TRBV7-2 and J is TRBJ1-1; D not resolved. The CDR3 length is 11 residues. Looked up from germline, CDR1 is SGHTA and CDR2 is FQGNSA. Deletions cut 7 bases from V and 8 bases from J, with 11 bases between.

This clonotype has ten or more counts. The chain couples TRBV5-4 to TRBJ2-1; the match to TRBD2 covers 13 bases. V shed 7 bases and J 7 bases; nucleotides not matched to a gene: 8. Germline V gene lookup returns CDR1 SGHNT and CDR2 YYREEE (reference sequence). CDR3 length: 15 amino acids. CDR3 sequence reads: CASGTSGRALNEQFF. The CDR3 nucleotides are TGTGCCAGCGGAACTAGCGGGAGGGCCCTTAATGAGCAGTTCTTC.

This CDR3 is CASGTGSGYNEQFF. The CDR3 bases are TGTGCTAGTGGTACTGGGAGTGGATACAATGAGCAGTTCTTC. The chain couples TRBV12-5 to TRBJ2-1; TRBD2 is a possible D gene (5 bases). Germline CDR1 reads LGHNT; CDR2 reads FRNRAP. Trimming left V 5 bases short and J 4 bases short, with 12 bases between. CDR3 length equals 14 residues.

This clonotype was recorded only once. The chain joins TRBV4-1 to TRBJ2-5, with 7 positions matching TRBD2. V gave up 0 bases and J gave up 7 bases; unmatched junction bases: 17. CDR3 length equals 18 residues. CDR1 MGHRA and CDR2 YSYEKL come from the germline V gene. CDR3 bases: TGCGCCAGCAGCCAAGATGAGGTAGCGGGTAACCCAAGAGCGACCCAGTACTTC. This encodes CASSQDEVAGNPRATQYF.

This rearrangement joins TRBV20-1 to TRBJ2-1, with no clear D. Trimming cost V 6 bases and J 6 bases, with 12 bases left between them. CDR3 length equals 12 residues. Per germline, CDR1 DFQATT and CDR2 SNEGSKA (reference sequence). The CDR3 sequence: CSAESSGNEQFF. The CDR3 DNA reads TGCAGTGCCGAGAGCTCGGGCAATGAGCAGTTCTTC.

V usage is TRBV7-6 and J usage is TRBJ2-3, with 9 bases matching TRBD2. The germline CDR1 and CDR2 sequences are SGHVS and FNYEAQ. The CDR3 sequence is 17 residues long. Germline trimming cut 3 bases from V and 0 bases from J; bases unmatched to any gene: 7. In DNA, the CDR3 is TGTGCCAGCAGCTTCGGTCCCAGCGGGGGGAGCACAGATACGCAGTATTTT. Translation gives CASSFGPSGGSTDTQYF.

This clonotype came up many times. The chain employs TRBV6-1 and TRBJ2-2, with D perhaps being TRBD1 or TRBD2 (5 bases each). The CDR3 is made up of 14 amino acids. V lost 6 bases to trimming and J lost 1 base, with 9 bases between them. The germline V gene encodes CDR1 MNHNS and CDR2 SASEGT. Here the CDR3 reads CASRGTGNTGELFF. The DNA of the CDR3 is TGTGCCAGCAGAGGGACGGGGAACACCGGGGAGCTGTTTTTT.

This chain connects TRBV15 to TRBJ2-7; possible D gene TRBD1, 6 bases. The germline V gene encodes CDR1 LNHNV and CDR2 YYDKDF (reference sequence). V was clipped by 8 bases and J by 5 bases, with 16 bases between them. The CDR3 is made up of 13 amino acids. CDR3 sequence: CATDEQGFDEQYF. In DNA, the CDR3 is TGTGCCACCGACGAACAGGGATTCGACGAGCAGTACTTC.

The V and J genes are TRBV12-3 or TRBV12-4 and TRBJ2-7; D gene uncertain. The CDR3 is 10 amino acids. The V and J ends lost 6 bases and 4 bases respectively, with 4 bases between them. The CDR3: CASSMYEQYF. CDR3 DNA: TGTGCCAGCAGCATGTACGAGCAGTACTTC.

A note on this clonotype: Germline is not matched at one junction end, which may reflect a read error. The J gene is TRBJ1-2, the V gene TRBV10-3; D not certain. This CDR3 is built from 17 residues. Germline V gene sequence: CDR1 ENHRY, CDR2 SYGVKD. CDR3 sequence (DNA): TGTGCCAGCAGTTTATCTTGGCCCCTCGGGAACCCCTATGGCTACACCTTC. Its translation: CASSLSWPLGNPYGYTF.

This clonotype was detected many times. The rearrangement joins TRBV15 to TRBJ2-5, with 7 bases identical to TRBD2. After removal of 5 bases from V and 4 bases from J, the junction contained 4 bases not matched to a gene. The CDR3 is 13 amino acids. Germline assignment: CDR1 LNHNV and CDR2 YYDKDF (reference sequence). The CDR3 coding sequence is TGTGCCACCAGCTGGATAGCGGGAGAGACCCAGTACTTC. Residues: CATSWIAGETQYF.

The chain links TRBV7-9 to TRBJ2-7, with TRBD2 identical over 9 bases. J was trimmed by 7 bases and V by 9 bases; bases with no gene match: 10. The germline CDR1 and CDR2 sequences are SEHNR and FQNEAQ (reference sequence). The CDR3 has 13 residues. CDR3 protein: CASSTPREGEQYF. CDR3 sequence (DNA): TGTGCCAGTAGTACACCGCGGGAGGGTGAGCAGTACTTC.

This clonotype was counted between two and nine times. The genes are TRBV2 and TRBJ1-1; a possible D gene is TRBD1 (5 bases). The CDR3 is 11 residues long. V lost 7 bases and J lost 11, with 14 bases in between. Germline values: CDR1 SNHLY, CDR2 FYNNEI. The DNA for the CDR3 is TGTGCCAGCACTCAGGGAAGTTTCGCTTTCTTT. Amino acids: CASTQGSFAFF.

The chain couples TRBV10-3 to TRBJ2-2; D is tentatively TRBD1 or TRBD2 (5 bases each). The CDR3 length is 13 residues. V shed 11 bases and J shed 1 base, with 11 bases lying between them. CDR1 ENHRY and CDR2 SYGVKD come from the germline V gene. The CDR3 DNA sequence: TGTGCCGTGACGGGGCTGAACACCGGGGAGCTGTTTTTT. Protein product: CAVTGLNTGELFF.

The chain is built from TRBV11-1 and TRBJ2-7, with D perhaps matching TRBD1 (5 bases). V lost 1 base and J lost 3, with 16 bases in between. CDR3 length equals 16 residues. In germline, CDR1 is SGHAT, CDR2 FQDESV (reference sequence). CDR3 residues: CASSLGNNRMDYEQYF. The CDR3 DNA follows: TGTGCCAGCAGCTTAGGAAACAACAGGATGGACTACGAGCAGTACTTC.

In its sample, this clonotype was seen many times. CDR3 protein: CASGLDTQQETQYF. CDR3 coding DNA: TGTGCTAGTGGTTTGGACACCCAGCAAGAGACCCAGTACTTC. The V call is TRBV12-5, the J call TRBJ2-5; D remains ambiguous. V gave up 1 base and J gave up 2 bases, with 8 bases separating them. Per germline, CDR1 LGHNT and CDR2 FRNRAP. The CDR3 runs to 14 residues.

This clonotype occurred once. The chain carries TRBV24-1 and TRBJ2-3; possibly TRBD1 or TRBD2 for D (6 bases each). The CDR3 spans 17 residues. Germline CDR1 and CDR2: KGHDR and SFDVKD. The germline V and J ends were trimmed by 9 bases and 4 bases, with 25 bases remaining between them. As DNA, the CDR3 is TGTGCCACCGCGGGGCCCGGACAGTCCGTTACCCCAGATACGCAGTATTTT. As protein: CATAGPGQSVTPDTQYF.

This clonotype has a handful of counts. The chain carries TRBV10-1 and TRBJ2-7; TRBD2 matches 12 bases. The CDR3 consists of 14 residues. Germline V gene lookup returns CDR1 WNHNN and CDR2 SYGVQD (reference sequence). The V and J ends lost 9 bases and 6 bases, in that order; junction bases with no gene match: 9. The CDR3 region is CASRRLAGDLEQYF. The DNA for the CDR3 is TGCGCCAGTAGGCGACTAGCGGGGGACCTCGAGCAGTACTTC.

A remark on this clonotype: This may be a read error, as it is one base from a much larger clone. This rearrangement joins TRBV12-3 or TRBV12-4 to TRBJ2-1; 10 positions match TRBD2. The CDR3 is 17 amino acids. V was clipped by 2 bases and J by 7 bases; unmatched bases: 11. CDR3 in DNA: TGTGCCAGCAGTTTAACTATCGGACTAGCGGAAGAGAATGAGCAGTTCTTC. Protein: CASSLTIGLAEENEQFF.

As for this clonotype: One end of the junction is discordant with germline, which a read error may explain. The gene calls are TRBV9 and TRBJ2-3, with 7 bases matching TRBD2. Germline CDR1 reads SGDLS; CDR2 reads YYNGEE. The CDR3 extends over 16 amino acids. CDR3 bases: TGTGCCAGCAGCGTGGGGGGGTTAACCTCCACAGATACGCAGTGTTTT. Translated: CASSVGGLTSTDTQCF.